This is a list of T cell receptor beta chains from one sample in a study of blood T cells in healthy people across ages. TCRdb fed the 5' RACE reads into MiXCR, producing one record per CDR3 protein. Among approximately 670,000 distinct CDR3 sequences, around 38% were seen once, and the ten largest hold about 30%. Sequenced input: blood. The source is an elderly man in good health. CDR3s leave out the opening cysteine and the closing phenylalanine or tryptophan. Each record gives: clone size, V gene, CDR3 protein. The size entry is marked missing in some rows and otherwise reads once, few, many or a size class.

- TRBV12-3/TRBV12-4 ASSFGAGDTDTQY
- TRBV3-1 ASSQETQLHRTQY
few TRBV7-2 ASSLAGHPLNEQF
- TRBV20-1 SARDASTDTQY
few TRBV7-2 ASSLARGSGGLKPQY
- TRBV3-1 ASSQDRGRKLF
- TRBV6-5 ASSLRQGARGANVLT
- TRBV27 ASSSVPRRAGSYEQY
- TRBV27 ASSSIGLGSYNEQY
- TRBV20-1 SALQGIDEKLF
- TRBV30 AWSVLRTAEAF
- TRBV28 ASRKGFRYGYT
- TRBV11-2 ASSLFQGADTEAF
few TRBV5-6 ASSLQGFSPSPLH
- TRBV6-2/TRBV6-3 ASSYRTPPNEKLF
- TRBV5-5 ASSLAGTLQRELF
- TRBV28 ASSWDQGTDTQY